This T cell receptor beta chain was sequenced for a study of T-cell memory formation after mild COVID-19. Study context: TCR clustering was largely donor specific.

This CDR3 region has 15 residues. The germline CDR1 and CDR2 sequences are ENHRY and SYGVKD. V shed 6 bases and J shed 6 bases, with 15 bases lying between them. Constant-segment-primed 5'RACE gave TCR alpha and TCR beta cDNA libraries with sample barcodes and UMIs. A single record per CDR3 protein comes from TCRdb applying MiXCR to the 5' RACE reads. Altogether approximately 290,000 distinct CDR3 sequences are present, around 8% being singletons, with the ten largest covering approximately 23%. This clonotype has only a few counts. The target antigen is unknown. Findings and limits, study-wide: What remained unconfirmed was the SARS-CoV-2 specificity of second-wave clones peaking on day 37. Day 15 to 85 contracting clones showed balanced CD4/CD8; day 15 to 37 expanders favored CD4+.

The specimen sequenced was PBMCs or a T cell subset sorted from them (not recorded which). The receptor's source is a man aged 18-30 years who had mild COVID-19 (a few samples of this study predate the infection). Cell type and time point are not known. The V and J genes are TRBV10-3 and TRBJ1-6, with D perhaps matching TRBD1 (6 bases). CDR3 DNA sequence: TGTGCCATCAGCGCCTACGCGGGGGCTAATTCACCCCTCCACTTT. It specifies CAISAYAGANSPLHF.